These 29 T cell receptor beta chains share one sample of origin, sequenced in a study of T-cell memory formation after mild COVID-19. TCRdb passed the 5' RACE reads through MiXCR, listing each CDR3 protein once. The sample has about 620,000 distinct CDR3 sequences, about a sixth seen once; the top ten hold about 12%. Material: PBMCs or a T cell subset sorted from them (not recorded which). Source of these receptors: an adult woman who had mild COVID-19 (a few samples of this study predate the infection). Cell type and time point are not known.

Ten or more counts support this clonotype. The chain links TRBV29-1 to TRBJ2-7; D is possibly TRBD1 or TRBD2 (5 bases each). Germline values: CDR1 SQVTM, CDR2 ANQGSEA. There are 14 residues in the CDR3. Trimming removed 8 bases from V and 2 bases from J, with 19 bases in between. For the CDR3, the DNA is TGCAGCCACTCGGCTGGGACGGATACCTACGAGCAGTACTTC. Protein: CSHSAGTDTYEQYF.

This chain joins TRBV7-2 and TRBJ1-1; the D is unclear. The CDR3 has 13 residues. Germline V gene lookup returns CDR1 SGHTA and CDR2 FQGNSA. The V and J ends lost 5 bases and 1 base respectively, with 8 bases between them. The CDR3 sequence: CASSTPENTEAFF. The CDR3 DNA reads as TGTGCCAGCAGCACCCCAGAGAACACTGAAGCTTTCTTT.

This clonotype was counted a few times. V and J are TRBV6-1 and TRBJ1-1, with a tentative D call TRBD1 (5 bases). The CDR3 runs to 16 residues. V was trimmed by 0 bases and J by 1 base, leaving 12 bases between them. CDR1 MNHNS and CDR2 SASEGT come from the germline V gene. CDR3 in amino acids: CASSEAVNRQNTEAFF. In DNA, the CDR3 is TGTGCCAGCAGTGAAGCGGTGAACAGGCAGAACACTGAAGCTTTCTTT.

This clonotype came up a few times. This rearrangement joins TRBV6-5 to TRBJ2-7; a possible D gene is TRBD2 (6 bases). V gave up 6 bases and J gave up 4 bases, with 16 bases separating them. The CDR3 has 14 amino acids. From germline, CDR1 is MNHEY and CDR2 SVGAGI. The CDR3 DNA reads TGTGCCAGCAGCCTCCGGGCGGGATTATACGAGCAGTACTTC. Amino acid sequence: CASSLRAGLYEQYF.

This clonotype turned up a few times. The chain has TRBV12-3 or TRBV12-4 and TRBJ1-2; TRBD1 matches at 9 bases. This CDR3 is built from 15 residues. Trimming at V came to 0 bases and at J to 6 bases, leaving 5 bases not matched to a gene. In DNA, the CDR3 is TGTGCCAGCAGTTTAGCGGGTACAGGGGGCGATGGCTACACCTTC. Its protein is CASSLAGTGGDGYTF.

The sample holds a few counts of this clonotype. V usage is TRBV2 and J usage is TRBJ2-2; unclear D gene. V lost 7 bases to trimming and J lost 1 base, with 10 bases between them. CDR3 length: 14 amino acids. Germline V gene data show CDR1 as SNHLY and CDR2 as FYNNEI. The CDR3 sequence is CASIFRMNTGELFF. The CDR3 nucleotides are TGTGCCAGCATTTTCAGGATGAACACCGGGGAGCTGTTTTTT. Full variable domain (remainder filled in from reference TRBV2 and TRBJ2-2): EPEVTQTPSHQVTQMGQEVILRCVPISNHLYFYWYRQILGQKVEFLVSFYNNEISEKSEIFDDQFSVERPDGSNFTLKIRSTKLEDSAMYFCASIFRMNTGELFFGEGSRLTVL.

The chain employs TRBV29-1 and TRBJ2-2; TRBD1 matches at 7 bases. V lost 7 bases and J lost 1; bases outside the gene matches: 9. This CDR3 has 15 residues. Germline V gene data show CDR1 as SQVTM and CDR2 as ANQGSEA. Written as DNA, the CDR3 is TGCAGCGCTTCGCGTGGGGACAGGAACACCGGGGAGCTGTTTTTT. Translation: CSASRGDRNTGELFF.

This clonotype was observed a single time. The chain carries TRBV5-1 and TRBJ1-2; tentatively, D is TRBD1 (6 bases). V was pared by 2 bases and J by 4 bases, with 18 bases between. Germline V gene sequence: CDR1 SGHRS, CDR2 YFSETQ. The CDR3 spans 16 residues. This chain's CDR3 is CASSFGRAGEAYGYTF. In nucleotides, the CDR3 is TGCGCCAGCAGCTTTGGCCGGGCAGGGGAAGCCTATGGCTACACCTTC. The variable domain in full, completed from reference TRBV5-1 and TRBJ1-2, reads KAGVTQTPRYLIKTRGQQVTLSCSPISGHRSVSWYQQTPGQGLQFLFEYFSETQRNKGNFPGRFSGRQFSNSRSEMNVSTLELGDSALYLCASSFGRAGEAYGYTFGSGTRLTVV.

This clonotype turned up a few times. The CDR3 sequence: CATGPGTGTYEQYF. The CDR3 DNA reads TGTGCCACCGGGCCCGGGACAGGGACCTACGAGCAGTACTTC. The genes are TRBV24-1 and TRBJ2-7, with TRBD1 matching over 9 bases. Germline assignment: CDR1 KGHDR and CDR2 SFDVKD. V was pared by 9 bases and J by 2 bases, with 7 bases of the junction left unmatched. The CDR3 runs to 14 residues.

The chain uses TRBV24-1 and TRBJ2-1; no firm D call. CDR1 and CDR2 (germline): KGHDR, SFDVKD. V was shortened by 2 bases and J by 12 bases, with 13 bases between the two germline ends. CDR3 length: 13 amino acids. This CDR3 reads CATSDSSILGQFF. The CDR3 DNA is TGTGCCACCAGTGATTCAAGTATCCTTGGGCAGTTCTTC.

The chain links TRBV10-3 to TRBJ2-1; the D is unclear. This CDR3 has 13 residues. The V and J ends lost 2 bases and 6 bases respectively, with 8 bases between them. From germline, CDR1 is ENHRY and CDR2 SYGVKD. The CDR3 loop is CAISEGKGNEQFF. CDR3 in DNA: TGTGCCATCAGTGAGGGCAAGGGCAATGAGCAGTTCTTC.

This clonotype was observed a few times. The chain is built from TRBV7-8 and TRBJ1-1, with unresolved D. V lost 1 base and J lost 7, with 10 bases in between. The CDR3 runs 13 residues. CDR1 and CDR2 from the germline V gene are SGHVS and FQNEAQ. CDR3 sequence (DNA): TGTGCCAGCAGCTTAGATCGAGGGAATGAAGCTTTCTTT. Protein product: CASSLDRGNEAFF.

This clonotype was observed a few times. V and J are TRBV7-9 and TRBJ1-6, with D uncertain. Between the trimmed V and J ends, which lost 5 bases and 7 bases, there was a span of 12 bases. The germline V gene has CDR1 SEHNR and CDR2 FQNEAQ (reference sequence). CDR3 length: 14 amino acids. CDR3 coding DNA: TGTGCCAGCAGCGTGGACTCGTGGAATTCACCCCTCCACTTT. Its protein is CASSVDSWNSPLHF. The entire variable domain, with the rest obtained from reference TRBV7-9 and TRBJ1-6, is as follows: DTGVSQNPRHKITKRGQNVTFRCDPISEHNRLYWYRQTLGQGPEFLTYFQNEAQLEKSRLLSDRFSAERPKGSFSTLEIQRTEQGDSAMYLCASSVDSWNSPLHFGNGTRLTVT.

This clonotype was detected a few times. The chain couples TRBV5-1 to TRBJ2-5, with 15 bases aligning to TRBD2. Trimming removed 6 bases from V and 0 bases from J; junction bases left unmatched: 24. Per the germline V gene, CDR1 is SGHRS and CDR2 is YFSETQ. The CDR3 consists of 23 residues. The CDR3 region has the DNA TGCGCCAGCACTACCTCGGGATCGGGACTAGCGGGAGGCCTAAGATCGTACCAAGAGACCCAGTACTTC. Protein: CASTTSGSGLAGGLRSYQETQYF.

The V and J genes are TRBV6-5 and TRBJ2-1, with a possible D match to TRBD2 (6 bases). This CDR3 comprises 15 residues. V was shortened by 6 bases and J by 7 bases, with 19 bases between the two germline ends. The germline V gene has CDR1 MNHEY and CDR2 SVGAGI. The CDR3 DNA follows: TGTGCCAGCAGCCGCTCTATCTGGAGCGGGAATGAGCAGTTCTTC. Amino acids: CASSRSIWSGNEQFF.

This clonotype has more than one count but fewer than ten. The rearrangement uses TRBV11-2 and TRBJ2-5; D call uncertain. V was clipped by 5 bases and J by 6 bases, with 16 bases between them. Germline V lookup: CDR1 SGHAT, CDR2 FQNNGV. CDR3 size: 14 residues. The CDR3 is CASSHPKVLQTQYF. CDR3 bases: TGTGCCAGCAGCCACCCGAAGGTCTTGCAGACCCAGTACTTC. The full variable domain, its missing parts supplied by reference TRBV11-2 and TRBJ2-5, is EAGVAQSPRYKIIEKRQSVAFWCNPISGHATLYWYQQILGQGPKLLIQFQNNGVVDDSQLPKDRFSAERLKGVDSTLKIQPAKLEDSAVYLCASSHPKVLQTQYFGPGTRLLVL.

The chain employs TRBV24-1 and TRBJ2-3; D not certain. The germline V gene encodes CDR1 KGHDR and CDR2 SFDVKD. The V end was cut by 0 bases, the J end by 4 bases, with 16 bases between. CDR3 size: 17 residues. CDR3 sequence (DNA): TGTGCCACCAGTGATTTGCAGGACCCCCCGGGCGCAGATACGCAGTATTTT. It encodes CATSDLQDPPGADTQYF.

V is TRBV24-1 and J is TRBJ2-7; D is uncertain. Germline V lookup: CDR1 KGHDR, CDR2 SFDVKD. Trimming cost V 5 bases and J 2 bases, with 18 bases left between them. The CDR3 covers 16 residues. CDR3 in amino acids: CATSAQLSTSAYEQYF. The DNA of the CDR3 is TGTGCCACCAGTGCCCAGCTGAGTACATCCGCCTACGAGCAGTACTTC.

This clonotype was seen more than once but under ten times. The chain uses TRBV24-1 and TRBJ2-3; D is unresolved. Germline V gives CDR1 KGHDR, CDR2 SFDVKD. The CDR3 has 13 residues. The ends were cut back, 1 base at V and 4 bases at J, with 5 bases in the middle. Here the CDR3 DNA reads TGTGCCACCAGTGATTTAGCGTCAGATACGCAGTATTTT. It encodes CATSDLASDTQYF.

The chain links TRBV9 to TRBJ2-5; 13 positions match TRBD2. CDR3 size: 18 residues. Germline CDR1 and CDR2: SGDLS and YYNGEE. Trimming took 0 bases from V and 3 from J; bases not matched to a gene: 8. In DNA, the CDR3 is TGTGCCAGCAGCGTAGGACTAGCGGGGGGCTTAGGGGAAGAGACCCAGTACTTC. Translating gives CASSVGLAGGLGEETQYF.

CDR3 coding DNA: TGTGCCAGCAGTTACGACAGGGGCCGAGACCCACTGAACACTGAAGCTTTCTTT. It encodes CASSYDRGRDPLNTEAFF. V usage is TRBV2 and J usage is TRBJ1-1; 8 bases fit TRBD1. The CDR3 runs 18 residues. V shed 5 bases, J shed 0 bases, and the junction held 14 bases outside the gene matches. Per the germline V gene, CDR1 is SNHLY and CDR2 is FYNNEI.

The chain couples TRBV5-6 to TRBJ1-2; TRBD1 aligns across 7 bases. Trimming took 0 bases from V and 8 from J; bases not matched to a gene: 10. The CDR3 loop spans 15 amino acids. Germline values: CDR1 SGHDT, CDR2 YYEEEE. The CDR3 region is CASSLAMDRRRGYTF. CDR3 DNA sequence: TGTGCCAGCAGCTTGGCAATGGACAGGAGACGGGGCTACACCTTC.

The V and J genes are TRBV20-1 and TRBJ2-1, with TRBD2 matching 16 bases. There are 14 residues in the CDR3. Germline V CDR1 and CDR2: DFQATT, SNEGSKA (reference sequence). Trimming removed 6 bases from V and 9 bases from J; junction bases left unmatched: 5. DNA for the CDR3: TGCAGTGCCGGGACTAGCGGGAGGGCCAGTGAGCAGTTCTTC. Translated, it gives CSAGTSGRASEQFF.

The chain recombines TRBV11-2 with TRBJ2-2; 8 nucleotides line up with TRBD1. Trimming at V came to 5 bases and at J to 3 bases, leaving 8 bases not matched to a gene. The CDR3 has 16 amino acids. Germline lookup yields CDR1 SGHAT and CDR2 FQNNGV. The CDR3 protein is CASSQPDRADTGELFF. CDR3 DNA sequence: TGTGCCAGCAGCCAACCGGACAGGGCCGACACCGGGGAGCTGTTTTTT.

This clonotype was counted at least ten times. A junction boundary mismatches the germline segment, possibly from a read error. This chain joins TRBV5-1 and TRBJ2-1; D perhaps matches TRBD2 (6 bases). The CDR3 has 13 amino acids. Germline CDR1 SGHRS, CDR2 YFSETQ. DNA for the CDR3: TGTGCCAGCAGCCCCGGGGGTTACAATGAGCAGTTCTTC. This codes for CASSPGGYNEQFF.

The V call is TRBV5-1, the J call TRBJ1-1; 10 nucleotides agree with TRBD1. J was trimmed by 6 bases and V by 2 bases; bases with no gene match: 7. The CDR3 has 15 amino acids. Looked up from germline, CDR1 is SGHRS and CDR2 is YFSETQ. The CDR3 bases are TGCGCCAGCAGCTTTCACCGGGACAGGGGCTCTGAAGCTTTCTTT. Its translation is CASSFHRDRGSEAFF.

V is TRBV5-6 and J is TRBJ2-3; 15 bases map to TRBD2. Germline trimming cut 4 bases from V and 2 bases from J; bases unmatched to any gene: 11. The CDR3 totals 19 residues. CDR1 is SGHDT, CDR2 YYEEEE, per germline. The CDR3 is CASSPPLGLAGGFTDTQYF. In DNA, the CDR3 is TGTGCCAGCAGCCCGCCACTGGGACTAGCGGGGGGCTTCACAGATACGCAGTATTTT.

The chain employs TRBV20-1 and TRBJ2-5; no firm D call. This CDR3 is built from 11 residues. CDR1 is DFQATT and CDR2 is SNEGSKA in the germline V gene (reference sequence). V lost 4 bases and J lost 3, with 6 bases in between. The CDR3: CSATPEETQYF. For the CDR3, the DNA is TGCAGTGCTACCCCCGAAGAGACCCAGTACTTC.

This clonotype showed up just a few times. The rearrangement joins TRBV5-1 to TRBJ2-1, with 7 positions matching TRBD1. Unmatched junction bases numbered 4, after V lost 2 bases and J lost 8 bases. Germline V gives CDR1 SGHRS, CDR2 YFSETQ. CDR3 length: 13 residues. The DNA of the CDR3 is TGCGCCAGCAGCTTCTCGACAGGGCATGAGCAGTTCTTC. This encodes CASSFSTGHEQFF. Filled out from reference TRBV5-1 and TRBJ2-1, the complete variable domain reads KAGVTQTPRYLIKTRGQQVTLSCSPISGHRSVSWYQQTPGQGLQFLFEYFSETQRNKGNFPGRFSGRQFSNSRSEMNVSTLELGDSALYLCASSFSTGHEQFFGPGTRLTVL.